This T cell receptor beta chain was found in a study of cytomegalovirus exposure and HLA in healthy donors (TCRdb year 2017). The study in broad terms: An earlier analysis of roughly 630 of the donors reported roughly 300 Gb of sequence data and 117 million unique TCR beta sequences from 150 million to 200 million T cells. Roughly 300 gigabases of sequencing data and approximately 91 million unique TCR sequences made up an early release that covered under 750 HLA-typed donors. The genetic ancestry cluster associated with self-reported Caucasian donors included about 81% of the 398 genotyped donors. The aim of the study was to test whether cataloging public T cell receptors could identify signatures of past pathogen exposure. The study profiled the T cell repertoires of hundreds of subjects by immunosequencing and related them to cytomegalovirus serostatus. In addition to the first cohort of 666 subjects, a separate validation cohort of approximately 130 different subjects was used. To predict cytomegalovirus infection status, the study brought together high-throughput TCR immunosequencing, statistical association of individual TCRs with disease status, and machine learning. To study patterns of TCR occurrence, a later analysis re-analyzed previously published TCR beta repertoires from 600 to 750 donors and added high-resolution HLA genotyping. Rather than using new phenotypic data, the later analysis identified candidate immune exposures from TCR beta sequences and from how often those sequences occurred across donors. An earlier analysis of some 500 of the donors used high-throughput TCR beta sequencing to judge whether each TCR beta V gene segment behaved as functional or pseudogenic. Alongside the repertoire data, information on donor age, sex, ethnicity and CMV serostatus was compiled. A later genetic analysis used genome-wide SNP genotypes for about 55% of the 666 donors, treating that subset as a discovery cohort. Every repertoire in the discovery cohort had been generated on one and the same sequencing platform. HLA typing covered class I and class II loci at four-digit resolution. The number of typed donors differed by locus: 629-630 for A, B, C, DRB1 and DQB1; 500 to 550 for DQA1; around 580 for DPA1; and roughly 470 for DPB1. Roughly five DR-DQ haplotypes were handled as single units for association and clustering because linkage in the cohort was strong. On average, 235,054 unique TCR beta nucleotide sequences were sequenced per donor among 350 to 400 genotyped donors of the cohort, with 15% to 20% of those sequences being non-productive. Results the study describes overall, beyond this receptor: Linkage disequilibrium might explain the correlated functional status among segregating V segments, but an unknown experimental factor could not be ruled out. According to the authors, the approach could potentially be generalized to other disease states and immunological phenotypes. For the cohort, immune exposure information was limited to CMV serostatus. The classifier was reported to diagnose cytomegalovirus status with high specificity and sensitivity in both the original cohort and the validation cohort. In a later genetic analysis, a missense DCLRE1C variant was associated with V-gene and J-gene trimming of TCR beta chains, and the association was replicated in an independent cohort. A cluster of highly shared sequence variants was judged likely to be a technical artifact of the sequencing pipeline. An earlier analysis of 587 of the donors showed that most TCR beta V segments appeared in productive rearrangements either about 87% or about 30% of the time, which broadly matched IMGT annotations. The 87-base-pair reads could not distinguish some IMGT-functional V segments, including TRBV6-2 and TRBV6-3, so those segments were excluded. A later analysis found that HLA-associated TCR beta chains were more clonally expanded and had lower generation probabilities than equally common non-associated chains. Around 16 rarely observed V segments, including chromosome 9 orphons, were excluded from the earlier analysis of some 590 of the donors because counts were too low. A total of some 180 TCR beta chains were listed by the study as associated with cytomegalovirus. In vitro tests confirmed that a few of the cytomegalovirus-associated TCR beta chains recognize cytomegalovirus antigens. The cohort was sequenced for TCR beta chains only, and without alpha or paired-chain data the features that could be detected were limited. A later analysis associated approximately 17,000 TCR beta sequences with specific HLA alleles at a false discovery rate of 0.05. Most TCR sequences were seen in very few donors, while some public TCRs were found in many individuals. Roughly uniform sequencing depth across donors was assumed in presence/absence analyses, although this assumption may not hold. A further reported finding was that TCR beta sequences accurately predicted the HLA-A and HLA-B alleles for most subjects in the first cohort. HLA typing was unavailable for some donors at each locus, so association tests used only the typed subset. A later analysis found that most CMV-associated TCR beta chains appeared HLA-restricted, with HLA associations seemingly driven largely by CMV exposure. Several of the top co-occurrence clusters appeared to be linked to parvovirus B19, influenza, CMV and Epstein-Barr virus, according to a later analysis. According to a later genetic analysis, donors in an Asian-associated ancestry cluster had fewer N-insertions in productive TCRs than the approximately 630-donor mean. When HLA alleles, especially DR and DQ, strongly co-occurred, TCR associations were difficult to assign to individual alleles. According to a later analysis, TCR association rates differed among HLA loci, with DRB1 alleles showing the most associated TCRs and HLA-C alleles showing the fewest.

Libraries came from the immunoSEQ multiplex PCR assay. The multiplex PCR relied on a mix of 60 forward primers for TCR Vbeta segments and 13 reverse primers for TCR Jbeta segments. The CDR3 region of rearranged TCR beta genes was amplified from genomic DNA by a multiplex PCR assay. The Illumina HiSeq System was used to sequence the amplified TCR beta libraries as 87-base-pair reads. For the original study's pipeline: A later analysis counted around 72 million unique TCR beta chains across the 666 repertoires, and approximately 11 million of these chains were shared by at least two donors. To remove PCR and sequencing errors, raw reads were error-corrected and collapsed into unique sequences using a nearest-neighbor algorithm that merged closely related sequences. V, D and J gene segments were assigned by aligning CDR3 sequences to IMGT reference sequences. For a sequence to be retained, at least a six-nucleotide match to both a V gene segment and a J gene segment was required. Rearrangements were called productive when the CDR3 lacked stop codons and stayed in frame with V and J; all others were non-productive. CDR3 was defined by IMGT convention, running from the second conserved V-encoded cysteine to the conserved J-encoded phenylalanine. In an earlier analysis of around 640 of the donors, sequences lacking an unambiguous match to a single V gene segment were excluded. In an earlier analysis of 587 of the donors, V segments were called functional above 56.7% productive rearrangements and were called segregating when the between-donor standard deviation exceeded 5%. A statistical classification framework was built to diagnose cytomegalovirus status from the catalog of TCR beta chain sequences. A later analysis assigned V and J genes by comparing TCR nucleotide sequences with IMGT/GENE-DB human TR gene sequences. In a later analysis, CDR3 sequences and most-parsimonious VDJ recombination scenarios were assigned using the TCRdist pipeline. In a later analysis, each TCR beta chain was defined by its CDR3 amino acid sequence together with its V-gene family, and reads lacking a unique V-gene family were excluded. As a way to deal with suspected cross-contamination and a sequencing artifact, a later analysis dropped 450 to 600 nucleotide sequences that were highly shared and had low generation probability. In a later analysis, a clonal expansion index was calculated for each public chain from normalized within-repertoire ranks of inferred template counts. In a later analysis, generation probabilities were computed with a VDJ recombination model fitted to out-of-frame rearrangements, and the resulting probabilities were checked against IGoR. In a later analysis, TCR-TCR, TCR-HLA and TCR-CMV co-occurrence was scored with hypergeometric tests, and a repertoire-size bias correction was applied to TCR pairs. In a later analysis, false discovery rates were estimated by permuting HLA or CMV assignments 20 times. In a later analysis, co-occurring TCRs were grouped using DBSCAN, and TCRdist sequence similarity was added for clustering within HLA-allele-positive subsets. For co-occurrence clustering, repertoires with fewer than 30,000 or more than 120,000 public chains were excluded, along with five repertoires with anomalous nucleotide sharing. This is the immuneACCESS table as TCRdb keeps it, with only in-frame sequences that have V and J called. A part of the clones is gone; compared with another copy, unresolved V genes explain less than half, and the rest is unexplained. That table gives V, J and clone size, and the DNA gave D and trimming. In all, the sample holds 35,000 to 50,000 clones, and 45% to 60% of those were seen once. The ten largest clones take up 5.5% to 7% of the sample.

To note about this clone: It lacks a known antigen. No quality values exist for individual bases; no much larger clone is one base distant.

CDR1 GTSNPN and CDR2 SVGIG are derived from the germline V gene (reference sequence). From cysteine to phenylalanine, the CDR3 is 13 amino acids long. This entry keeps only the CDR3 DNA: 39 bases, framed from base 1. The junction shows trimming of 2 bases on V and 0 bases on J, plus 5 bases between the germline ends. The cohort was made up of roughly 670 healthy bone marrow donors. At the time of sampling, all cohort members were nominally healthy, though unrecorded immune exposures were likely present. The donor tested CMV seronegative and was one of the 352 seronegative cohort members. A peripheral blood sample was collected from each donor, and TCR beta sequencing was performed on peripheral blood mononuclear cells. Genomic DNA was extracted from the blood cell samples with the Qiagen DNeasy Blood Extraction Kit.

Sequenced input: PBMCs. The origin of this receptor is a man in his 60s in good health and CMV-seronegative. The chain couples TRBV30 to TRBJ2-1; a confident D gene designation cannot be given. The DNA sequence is TGTGCCTGGAGTTCCCGCTCCTACAATGAGCAGTTCTTC. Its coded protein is CAWSSRSYNEQFF.